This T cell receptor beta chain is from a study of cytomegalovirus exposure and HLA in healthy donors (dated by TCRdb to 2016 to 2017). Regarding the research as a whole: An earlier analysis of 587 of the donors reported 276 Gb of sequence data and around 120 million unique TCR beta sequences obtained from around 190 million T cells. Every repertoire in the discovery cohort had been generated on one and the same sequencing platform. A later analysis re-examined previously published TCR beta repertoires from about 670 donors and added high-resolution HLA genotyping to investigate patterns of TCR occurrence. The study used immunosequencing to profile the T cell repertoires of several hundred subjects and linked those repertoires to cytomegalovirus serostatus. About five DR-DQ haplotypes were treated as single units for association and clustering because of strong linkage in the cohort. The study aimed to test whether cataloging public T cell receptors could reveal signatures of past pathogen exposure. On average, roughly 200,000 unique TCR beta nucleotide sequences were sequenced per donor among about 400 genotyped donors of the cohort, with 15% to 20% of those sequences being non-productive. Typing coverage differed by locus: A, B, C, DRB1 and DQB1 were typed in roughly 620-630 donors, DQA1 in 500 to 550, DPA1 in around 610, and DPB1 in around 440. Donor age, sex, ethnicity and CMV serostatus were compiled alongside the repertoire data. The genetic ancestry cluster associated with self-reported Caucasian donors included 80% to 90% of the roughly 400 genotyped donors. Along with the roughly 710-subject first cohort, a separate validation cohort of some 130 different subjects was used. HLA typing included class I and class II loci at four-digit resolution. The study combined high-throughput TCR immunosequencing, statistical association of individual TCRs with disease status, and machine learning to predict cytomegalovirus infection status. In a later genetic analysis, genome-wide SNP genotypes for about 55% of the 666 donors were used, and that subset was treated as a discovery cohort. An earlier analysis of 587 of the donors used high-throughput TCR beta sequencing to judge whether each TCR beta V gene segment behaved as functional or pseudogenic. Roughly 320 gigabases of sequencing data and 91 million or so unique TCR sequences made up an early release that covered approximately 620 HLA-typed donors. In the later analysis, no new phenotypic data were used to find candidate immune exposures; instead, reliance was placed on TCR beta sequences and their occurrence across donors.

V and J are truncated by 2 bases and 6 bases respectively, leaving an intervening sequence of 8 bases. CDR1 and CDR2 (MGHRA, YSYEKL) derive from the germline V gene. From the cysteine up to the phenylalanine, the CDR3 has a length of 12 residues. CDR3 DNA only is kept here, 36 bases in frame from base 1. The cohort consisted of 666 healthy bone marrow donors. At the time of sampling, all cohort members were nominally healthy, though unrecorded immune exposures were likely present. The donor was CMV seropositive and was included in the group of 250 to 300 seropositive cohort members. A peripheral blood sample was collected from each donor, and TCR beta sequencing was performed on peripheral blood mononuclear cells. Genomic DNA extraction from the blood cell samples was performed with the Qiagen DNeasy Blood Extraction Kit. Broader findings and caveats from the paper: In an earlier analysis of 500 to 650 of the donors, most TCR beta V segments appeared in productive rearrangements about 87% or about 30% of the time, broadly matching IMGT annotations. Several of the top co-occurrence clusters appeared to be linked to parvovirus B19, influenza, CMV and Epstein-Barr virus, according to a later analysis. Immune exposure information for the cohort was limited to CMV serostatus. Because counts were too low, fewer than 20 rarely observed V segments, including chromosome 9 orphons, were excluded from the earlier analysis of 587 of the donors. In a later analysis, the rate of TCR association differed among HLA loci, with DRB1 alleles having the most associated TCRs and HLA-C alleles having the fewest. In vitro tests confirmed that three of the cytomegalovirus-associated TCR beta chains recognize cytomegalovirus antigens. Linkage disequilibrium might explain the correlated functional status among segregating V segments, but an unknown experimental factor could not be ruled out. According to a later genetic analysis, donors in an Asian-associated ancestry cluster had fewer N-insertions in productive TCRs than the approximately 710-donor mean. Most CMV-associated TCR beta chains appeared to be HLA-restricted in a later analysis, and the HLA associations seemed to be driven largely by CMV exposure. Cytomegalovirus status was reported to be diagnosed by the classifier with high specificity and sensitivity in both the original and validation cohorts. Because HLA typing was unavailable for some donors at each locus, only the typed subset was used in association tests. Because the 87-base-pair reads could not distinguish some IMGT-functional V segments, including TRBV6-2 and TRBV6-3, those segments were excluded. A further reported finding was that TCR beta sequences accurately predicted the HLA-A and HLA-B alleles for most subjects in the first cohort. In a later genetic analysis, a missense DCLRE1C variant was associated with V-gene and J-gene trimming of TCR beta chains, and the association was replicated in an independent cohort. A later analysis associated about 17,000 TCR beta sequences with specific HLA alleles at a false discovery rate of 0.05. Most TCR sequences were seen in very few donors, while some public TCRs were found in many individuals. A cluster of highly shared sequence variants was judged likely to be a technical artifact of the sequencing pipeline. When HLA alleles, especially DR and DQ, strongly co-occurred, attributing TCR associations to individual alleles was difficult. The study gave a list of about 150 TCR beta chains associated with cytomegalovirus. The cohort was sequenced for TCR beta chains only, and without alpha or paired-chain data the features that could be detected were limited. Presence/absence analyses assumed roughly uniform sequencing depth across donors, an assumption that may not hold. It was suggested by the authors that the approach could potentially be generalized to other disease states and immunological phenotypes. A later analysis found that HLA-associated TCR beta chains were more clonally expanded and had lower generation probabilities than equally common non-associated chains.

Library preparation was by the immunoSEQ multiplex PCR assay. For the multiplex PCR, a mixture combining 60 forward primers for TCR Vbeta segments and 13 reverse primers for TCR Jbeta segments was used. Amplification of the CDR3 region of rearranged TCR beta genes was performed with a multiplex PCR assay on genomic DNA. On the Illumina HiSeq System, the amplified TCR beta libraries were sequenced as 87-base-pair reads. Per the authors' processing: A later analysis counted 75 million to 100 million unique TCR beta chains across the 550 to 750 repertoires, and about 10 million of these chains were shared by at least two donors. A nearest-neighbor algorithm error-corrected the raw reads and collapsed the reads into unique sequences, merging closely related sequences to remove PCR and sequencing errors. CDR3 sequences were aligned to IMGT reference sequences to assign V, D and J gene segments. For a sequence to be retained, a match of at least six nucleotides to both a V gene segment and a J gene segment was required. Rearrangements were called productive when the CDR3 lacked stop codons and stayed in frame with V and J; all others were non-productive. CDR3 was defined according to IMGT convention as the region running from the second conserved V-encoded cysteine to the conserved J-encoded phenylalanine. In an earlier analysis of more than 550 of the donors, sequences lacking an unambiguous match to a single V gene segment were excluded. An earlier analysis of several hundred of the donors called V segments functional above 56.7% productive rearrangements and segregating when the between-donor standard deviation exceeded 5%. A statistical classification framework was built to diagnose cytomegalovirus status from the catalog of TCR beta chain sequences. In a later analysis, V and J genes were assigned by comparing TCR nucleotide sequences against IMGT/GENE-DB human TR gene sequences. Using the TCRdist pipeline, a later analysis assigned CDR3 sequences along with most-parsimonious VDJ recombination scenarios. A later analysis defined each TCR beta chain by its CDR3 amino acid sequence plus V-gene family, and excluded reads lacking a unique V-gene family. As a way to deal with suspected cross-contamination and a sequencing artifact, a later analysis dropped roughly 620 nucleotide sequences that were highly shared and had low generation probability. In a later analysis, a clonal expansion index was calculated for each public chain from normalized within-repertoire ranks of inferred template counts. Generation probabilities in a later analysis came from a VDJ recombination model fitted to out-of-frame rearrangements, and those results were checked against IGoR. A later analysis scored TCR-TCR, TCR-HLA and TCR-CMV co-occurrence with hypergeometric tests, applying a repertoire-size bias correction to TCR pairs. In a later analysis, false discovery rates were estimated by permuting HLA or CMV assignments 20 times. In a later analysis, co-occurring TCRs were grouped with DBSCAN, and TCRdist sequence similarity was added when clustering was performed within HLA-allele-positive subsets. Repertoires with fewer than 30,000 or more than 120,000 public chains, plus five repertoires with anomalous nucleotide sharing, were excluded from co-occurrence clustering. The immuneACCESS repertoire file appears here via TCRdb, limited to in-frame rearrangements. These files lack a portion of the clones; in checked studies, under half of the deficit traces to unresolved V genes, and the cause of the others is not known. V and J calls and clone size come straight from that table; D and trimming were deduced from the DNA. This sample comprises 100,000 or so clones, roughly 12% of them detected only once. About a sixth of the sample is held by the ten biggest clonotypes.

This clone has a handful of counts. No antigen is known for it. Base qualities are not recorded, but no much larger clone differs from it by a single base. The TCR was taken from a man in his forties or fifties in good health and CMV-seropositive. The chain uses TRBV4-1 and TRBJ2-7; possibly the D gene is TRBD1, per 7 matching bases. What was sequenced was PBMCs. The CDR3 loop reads CASSQQGGEQYF. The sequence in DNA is TGCGCCAGCAGCCAACAGGGGGGCGAGCAGTACTTC.